These 18 T cell receptor beta chains share one sample of origin, sequenced in a study of response to subunit inactivated influenza vaccine. MiXCR, run by TCRdb on the RT-PCR reads, gives a single entry per CDR3 protein. The sample has hundreds of thousands of distinct CDR3 sequences, around a sixth seen once; the top ten hold roughly 10%. This specimen was PBMCs from blood, taken about 12 days after vaccination. The receptors were sampled from a man between 45 and 60 years old who received an inactivated influenza vaccine.

This clonotype was counted at least ten times. As DNA, the CDR3 is TGTGCCAGCAGCTTAGTAGGGGGAGATACGCAGTATTTT. It translates to CASSLVGGDTQYF. The chain joins TRBV7-9 to TRBJ2-3; maybe TRBD1 (6 bases). Trimming removed 1 base at V and 5 bases at J, with 7 bases between. Germline V gene sequence: CDR1 SEHNR, CDR2 FQNEAQ (reference sequence). This CDR3 contains 13 residues.

The chain uses TRBV28 and TRBJ1-2; 10 positions agree with TRBD1. The CDR3 totals 16 residues. Trimming at V came to 8 bases and at J to 1 base, leaving 10 bases not matched to a gene. Germline V gene data show CDR1 as MDHEN and CDR2 as SYDVKM. The CDR3 sequence: CASLTGTGALNYGYTF. The CDR3 DNA reads TGTGCCAGCTTGACCGGGACAGGGGCCCTTAACTATGGCTACACCTTC.

This clonotype was detected ten times or more. The CDR3 protein is CASSLAGQGVETQYF. The CDR3 DNA reads as TGCGCCAGCAGCTTGGCCGGGCAAGGAGTAGAGACCCAGTACTTC. The chain employs TRBV5-1 and TRBJ2-5; D is unresolved. Per the germline V gene, CDR1 is SGHRS and CDR2 is YFSETQ. The ends were cut back, 0 bases at V and 4 bases at J, with 13 bases in the middle. CDR3 length: 15 amino acids. Full variable domain (missing parts from reference TRBV5-1 and TRBJ2-5): KAGVTQTPRYLIKTRGQQVTLSCSPISGHRSVSWYQQTPGQGLQFLFEYFSETQRNKGNFPGRFSGRQFSNSRSEMNVSTLELGDSALYLCASSLAGQGVETQYFGPGTRLLVL.

V gene TRBV2 combines with J gene TRBJ1-2, with a possible D match to TRBD1 (5 bases). Germline CDR1 is SNHLY and CDR2 is FYNNEI. V lost 7 bases, J lost 2 bases, and 17 bases lay in between. The CDR3 extends over 15 amino acids. The CDR3 protein is CASTRRQQLNYGYTF. The CDR3 DNA sequence: TGTGCCAGCACTCGACGACAGCAGCTCAACTATGGCTACACCTTC.

This clonotype was picked up a small number of times. The chain joins TRBV5-4 to TRBJ2-3, with D perhaps TRBD1 or TRBD2 (5 bases each). This CDR3 spans 15 amino acids. Germline loops: CDR1 SGHNT, CDR2 YYREEE (reference sequence). V was clipped by 3 bases and J by 6 bases, with 17 bases between them. The CDR3 region is CASSSGPSTGDTQYF. In DNA, the CDR3 is TGTGCCAGCAGCTCGGGACCATCAACTGGGGATACGCAGTATTTT.

This clonotype was observed a few times. This chain connects TRBV11-2 to TRBJ1-6; D not certain. This CDR3 has 15 amino acids. Germline V lookup: CDR1 SGHAT, CDR2 FQNNGV. The V end was cut by 0 bases, the J end by 6 bases, with 9 bases between. The CDR3 spells CASSLEMATNSPLHF. CDR3 in DNA: TGTGCCAGCAGCTTAGAGATGGCAACTAATTCACCCCTCCACTTT.

This chain uses TRBV4-3 with TRBJ2-3; perhaps TRBD2 as D (6 bases). V was cut by 1 base and J by 4 bases, with 9 bases left in between. Germline-derived CDR1 and CDR2 are LGHNA and YSLEER. This CDR3 spans 14 amino acids. Here the CDR3 reads CASSQGGVADTQYF. DNA of the CDR3: TGCGCCAGCAGCCAAGGGGGGGTAGCAGATACGCAGTATTTT.

This clonotype was counted between two and nine times. The rearrangement joins TRBV4-2 to TRBJ2-1, with 8 nucleotides matching TRBD2. Germline loops: CDR1 LGHNA, CDR2 YNFKEQ. Trimming took 1 base from V and 1 from J; bases not matched to a gene: 9. This CDR3 comprises 18 residues. CDR3 in DNA: TGTGCCAGCAGCCAAGGTTTAGCGGGGCCTGAGTCCTACAATGAGCAGTTCTTC. Translating it yields CASSQGLAGPESYNEQFF.

This chain connects TRBV5-1 to TRBJ2-1; TRBD2 agrees at 13 bases. The CDR3 extends over 15 amino acids. In germline, CDR1 is SGHRS, CDR2 YFSETQ. V lost 4 bases, J lost 10 bases, and 8 bases stayed unmatched. Here the CDR3 DNA reads TGCGCCAGCAGCCAGGGACTAGCGGGATCCGGGGAGCAGTTCTTC. Its translation is CASSQGLAGSGEQFF.

The chain employs TRBV12-3 or TRBV12-4 and TRBJ2-1; either TRBD1 or TRBD2 may fit D (5 bases each). The CDR3 loop spans 16 amino acids. V was shortened by 4 bases and J by 7 bases, with 20 bases between the two germline ends. The CDR3 nucleotides read TGTGCCAGCAGTTCCCGGGGAGCAGGGCTACAAAATGAGCAGTTCTTC. Amino acid sequence: CASSSRGAGLQNEQFF.

The chain has TRBV3-1 and TRBJ2-3, with D possibly being TRBD1 (5 bases). Germline CDR1 reads LGHDT; CDR2 reads YNNKEL (reference sequence). This CDR3 is 14 amino acids long. The V gene lost 4 bases and the J gene lost 2 bases, with 10 bases spanning the gap. The CDR3 DNA sequence: TGTGCCAGCAGCCTGACAGTATTCACAGATACGCAGTATTTT. Amino acid sequence: CASSLTVFTDTQYF.

This clonotype showed up just a few times. The J gene is TRBJ1-1, the V gene TRBV10-1; D uncertain. Germline CDR1 is WNHNN and CDR2 is SYGVQD (reference sequence). The CDR3 consists of 13 residues. Between the trimmed V and J ends, which lost 3 bases and 0 bases, there was a span of 5 bases. CDR3: CASSEHLNTEAFF. CDR3 coding DNA: TGCGCCAGCAGTGAACATTTGAACACTGAAGCTTTCTTT.

The chain combines TRBV7-8 with TRBJ2-2, with 8 bases that match TRBD1. The CDR3 totals 14 residues. Looked up from germline, CDR1 is SGHVS and CDR2 is FQNEAQ. V lost 5 bases and J lost 4; bases outside the gene matches: 3. CDR3 sequence reads: CASSQTGVTGELFF. For the CDR3, the DNA is TGTGCCAGCAGCCAGACAGGGGTCACCGGGGAGCTGTTTTTT. Combining the CDR3 with reference TRBV7-8 and TRBJ2-2 gives the whole variable domain GAGVSQSPRYKVAKRGQDVALRCDPISGHVSLFWYQQALGQGPEFLTYFQNEAQLDKSGLPSDRFFAERPEGSVSTLKIQRTQQEDSAVYLCASSQTGVTGELFFGEGSRLTVL.

This clonotype was observed a few times. V is TRBV24-1 and J is TRBJ2-2, with a tentative D call TRBD1 (6 bases). V lost 4 bases and J lost 3, with 11 bases in between. CDR1 and CDR2 from the germline V gene are KGHDR and SFDVKD. The CDR3 is made up of 15 amino acids. DNA for the CDR3: TGTGCCACCAGTGACCGGGACAAATACACCGGGGAGCTGTTTTTT. Encoded protein: CATSDRDKYTGELFF.

This chain links TRBV4-2 with TRBJ2-7, with TRBD1 as a possible D gene (6 bases). Per germline, CDR1 LGHNA and CDR2 YNFKEQ. This CDR3 comprises 14 residues. Between the trimmed V and J ends, which lost 3 bases and 2 bases, there was a span of 11 bases. CDR3 amino acids: CASSQFSGAYEQYF. The CDR3 DNA sequence: TGTGCCAGCAGCCAGTTTTCAGGGGCCTACGAGCAGTACTTC.

The chain has TRBV20-1 and TRBJ2-7; 7 positions agree with TRBD1. This CDR3 region has 12 residues. V shed 5 bases, J shed 1 base, and the junction held 2 bases outside the gene matches. In germline, CDR1 is DFQATT, CDR2 SNEGSKA (reference sequence). The CDR3 region is CSAGGQSYEQYF. Here the CDR3 DNA reads TGCAGTGCTGGGGGACAGTCCTACGAGCAGTACTTC.

Only a few counts were recorded for this clonotype. CDR3 in DNA: TGTGCCAGCAGTGATTCGGGCCGCCTAGCGCGGAACACCGGGGAGCTGTTTTTT. It translates to CASSDSGRLARNTGELFF. The rearrangement links TRBV6-2 or TRBV6-3 to TRBJ2-2, with TRBD2 as a possible D gene (6 bases). The V and J ends lost 5 bases and 1 base respectively, with 20 bases between them. CDR3 length equals 18 residues. Looked up from germline, CDR1 is MNHEY and CDR2 is SVGEGT.

This clonotype was seen a few times. V and J are TRBV7-8 and TRBJ2-2, with D hard to call. CDR3 size: 14 residues. CDR1 and CDR2 from the germline V gene are SGHVS and FQNEAQ. Between the trimmed V and J ends, which lost 4 bases and 0 bases, there was a span of 6 bases. The CDR3 DNA reads as TGTGCCAGCAGCTCCTCCGCGAACACCGGGGAGCTGTTTTTT. Encoded protein: CASSSSANTGELFF.